Each of the 18 T cell receptor beta chains below was sequenced from the same sample in a study of blood T cell repertoires in COVID-19. Assay: immunoSEQ multiplex PCR; the TCRdb copy retains only in-frame clones and omits some. This sample has around 72,000 clones, with around four fifths found just once. The specimen sequenced was peripheral blood. These receptors all come from a woman of 80 years or more with acute or convalescent COVID-19.

DNA for the CDR3: TGTGCTAGTGGTTTGAAGGTGTCTGCCCAACTATGGAGGGGCTACACCTTC. Its translation: CASGLKVSAQLWRGYTF. The chain is built from TRBV12-5 and TRBJ1-2; D gene ambiguous. V lost 2 bases, J lost 8 bases, and 24 bases lay in between. Looked up from germline, CDR1 is LGHNT and CDR2 is FRNRAP. The CDR3 totals 17 residues.

This clone occurred a few times. The chain couples TRBV5-6 to TRBJ1-1; D is ambiguous. With 2 bases removed from V and 0 bases from J, the gap between germline ends came to 11 bases. There are 15 residues in the CDR3. Germline loops: CDR1 SGHDT, CDR2 YYEEEE. The CDR3 loop reads CASSFSEVVNTEAFF. The CDR3 DNA follows: TGTGCCAGCAGCTTTAGCGAGGTGGTGAACACTGAAGCTTTCTTT. Supplemented by reference TRBV5-6 and TRBJ1-1, the full variable domain reads DAGVTQSPTHLIKTRGQQVTLRCSPKSGHDTVSWYQQALGQGPQFIFQYYEEEERQRGNFPDRFSGHQFPNYSSELNVNALLLGDSALYLCASSFSEVVNTEAFFGQGTRLTVV.

V and J are TRBV4-1 and TRBJ2-1; 10 nucleotides match TRBD2. CDR3 length equals 16 residues. With V trimmed by 4 bases and J by 7 bases, 10 bases remained unmatched. Germline V CDR1 and CDR2: MGHRA, YSYEKL. CDR3 sequence reads: CASSPQGAGGPNEQFF. CDR3 in DNA: TGCGCCAGCAGCCCCCAAGGAGCGGGGGGGCCGAATGAGCAGTTCTTC.

This sequence joins TRBV20-1 and TRBJ2-3; maybe TRBD1 (6 bases). The V gene lost 3 bases and the J gene lost 1 base, with 11 bases spanning the gap. This CDR3 contains 14 residues. Germline CDR1 is DFQATT and CDR2 is SNEGSKA (reference sequence). CDR3 protein: CSASRQGRTDTQYF. DNA of the CDR3: TGCAGTGCTAGTAGGCAGGGGCGCACAGATACGCAGTATTTT.

The chain recombines TRBV4-2 with TRBJ1-2; D possibly corresponds to TRBD1 (5 bases). This CDR3 is built from 16 residues. The V gene's germline CDR1 is LGHNA and CDR2 YNFKEQ. Trimming shortened V by 1 base and J by 0 bases, and 12 bases separated the two germline ends. This CDR3 reads CASSQGGDGTNYGYTF. As DNA, the CDR3 is TGTGCCAGCAGCCAAGGGGGGGACGGAACTAACTATGGCTACACCTTC.

A few counts support this clone. The chain joins TRBV7-9 to TRBJ2-7, with TRBD1 matching 9 bases. V lost 3 bases to trimming and J lost 6 bases; unmatched junction nucleotides: 15. The germline V gene encodes CDR1 SEHNR and CDR2 FQNEAQ (reference sequence). This CDR3 region has 17 residues. The CDR3 nucleotides are TGTGCCAGCAGCTTGGTGGGCTCCGGACAGGGGTTATTCGAGCAGTACTTC. Translating gives CASSLVGSGQGLFEQYF.

The V gene is TRBV30, the J gene TRBJ1-5, with D possibly being TRBD1 (5 bases). Germline CDR1 reads GTSNPN; CDR2 reads SVGIG (reference sequence). The CDR3 spans 13 residues. V lost 5 bases and J lost 3, with 11 bases in between. The CDR3 protein is CAWSPGLNQPQHF. CDR3 nucleotide sequence: TGTGCCTGGTCACCGGGACTCAATCAGCCCCAGCATTTT.

The J gene is TRBJ2-2, the V gene TRBV30; 7 positions agree with TRBD2. Trimming removed 7 bases from V and 6 bases from J; junction bases left unmatched: 11. Germline CDR1 reads GTSNPN; CDR2 reads SVGIG (reference sequence). This CDR3 is built from 14 residues. Here the CDR3 reads CALGVGGPSGELFF. In nucleotides, the CDR3 is TGTGCCTTGGGAGTGGGAGGGCCGTCCGGGGAGCTGTTTTTT.

The chain uses TRBV18 and TRBJ2-1, with a tentative D call TRBD1 (5 bases). The V end lost 0 bases, the J end lost 7 bases, and 13 bases lay between the germline ends. CDR1 KGHSH and CDR2 LQKENI come from the germline V gene. This CDR3 comprises 15 residues. The CDR3 reads CASSPPGQALNEQFF. Written as DNA, the CDR3 is TGTGCCAGCTCACCACCGGGGCAGGCCTTGAATGAGCAGTTCTTC.

The V gene is TRBV7-9, the J gene TRBJ2-1; D is uncertain. The CDR3 contains 14 residues. Germline CDR1 reads SEHNR; CDR2 reads FQNEAQ (reference sequence). V was trimmed by 11 bases and J by 5 bases, leaving 19 bases between them. CDR3 amino acids: CAVPSWAVHNEQFF. The CDR3 nucleotides read TGTGCCGTCCCCTCTTGGGCAGTTCACAATGAGCAGTTCTTC.

This clone showed up just once. The chain has TRBV7-8 and TRBJ1-1; 7 bases map to TRBD1. Germline V lookup: CDR1 SGHVS, CDR2 FQNEAQ. With 2 bases clipped from V and 1 base from J, the junction kept 10 bases outside the gene matches. The CDR3 has 17 residues. The CDR3 bases are TGTGCCAGCAGCTTAAGGTCGTCCCGGACAGGGAACACTGAAGCTTTCTTT. Its protein product is CASSLRSSRTGNTEAFF.

This clone was seen a few times. V gene TRBV1 combines with J gene TRBJ2-7; the table's D call of TRBD2 was not tested on the DNA. TRBV1 is classified as a pseudogene. The CDR3 covers 16 residues. The CDR3 is CTSSHRGTRPSYEQYF. The CDR3 DNA is TGCACCAGCAGCCACCGCGGGACTAGGCCCTCCTACGAGCAGTACTTC.

The chain has TRBV11-3 and TRBJ1-2; TRBD1 might be the D (5 bases). Deletions cut 5 bases from V and 6 bases from J, with 13 bases between. The CDR3 runs 13 residues. Germline V gene lookup returns CDR1 SGHNT and CDR2 YENEEA. CDR3 sequence reads: CASSIGGFDGYTF. CDR3 DNA: TGTGCCAGCAGCATTGGGGGGTTCGATGGCTACACCTTC. Full variable domain (outside the CDR3, taken from reference TRBV11-3 and TRBJ1-2): EAGVVQSPRYKIIEKKQPVAFWCNPISGHNTLYWYLQNLGQGPELLIRYENEEAVDDSQLPKDRFSAERLKGVDSTLKIQPAELGDSAVYLCASSIGGFDGYTFGSGTRLTVV.

The V gene is TRBV12-5, the J gene TRBJ2-3; a weak D match, TRBD2 (5 bases). The ends were cut back, 9 bases at V and 1 base at J, with 17 bases in the middle. Germline V lookup: CDR1 LGHNT, CDR2 FRNRAP. The CDR3 consists of 15 residues. CDR3 bases: TGTGCTAGCGGGAAAGGATTCCAGGGCACAGATACGCAGTATTTT. Its protein is CASGKGFQGTDTQYF.

The V gene is TRBV19, the J gene TRBJ1-3; maybe TRBD1 (6 bases). V gave up 1 base and J gave up 0 bases, with 10 bases separating them. This CDR3 has 16 amino acids. Germline V gene data show CDR1 as LNHDA and CDR2 as SQIVND (reference sequence). CDR3 residues: CASSIGRGTSGNTIYF. The CDR3 DNA reads TGTGCCAGTAGTATAGGCAGGGGAACCTCTGGAAACACCATATATTTT.

This sequence joins TRBV9 and TRBJ2-1; a possible D gene is TRBD2 (6 bases). Trimming pared 6 bases from V and 0 bases from J, leaving 10 bases between. In germline, CDR1 is SGDLS, CDR2 YYNGEE. This CDR3 is built from 14 residues. The CDR3, as DNA: TGTGCCAGCAACGCGGGGAGCTCCTACAATGAGCAGTTCTTC. This codes for CASNAGSSYNEQFF.

V and J are TRBV3-1 (or the pseudogene TRBV3-2) and TRBJ1-2; D remains ambiguous. The length of the CDR3 is 13 residues. Germline lookup yields CDR1 LGHDT and CDR2 YNNKEL (reference sequence). V was cut by 1 base and J by 7 bases, with 10 bases left in between. CDR3 sequence reads: CASSQVSNGGYTF. In DNA form, the CDR3 reads TGTGCCAGCAGCCAAGTTAGTAATGGTGGCTACACCTTC.

This clone was counted once. The rearrangement joins TRBV6-5 to TRBJ2-3; tentatively, D is TRBD2 (5 bases). Germline assignment: CDR1 MNHEY and CDR2 SVGAGI. The length of the CDR3 is 14 residues. V was clipped by 6 bases and J by 0 bases, with 10 bases between them. The chain's CDR3 is CASRDWTSTDTQYF. CDR3 in DNA: TGTGCCAGCAGGGACTGGACCAGCACAGATACGCAGTATTTT.